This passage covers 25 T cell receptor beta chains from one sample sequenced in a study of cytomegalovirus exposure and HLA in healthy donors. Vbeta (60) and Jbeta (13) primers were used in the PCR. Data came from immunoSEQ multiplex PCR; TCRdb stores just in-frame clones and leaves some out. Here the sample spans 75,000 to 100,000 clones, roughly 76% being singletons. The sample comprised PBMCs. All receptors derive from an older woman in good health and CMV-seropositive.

CDR3 nucleotide sequence: TGTGCCAGCAGTGAACTAGCGGGAGGGCCAGATACGCAGTATTTT. It yields the protein CASSELAGGPDTQYF. The V call is TRBV6-4, the J call TRBJ2-3, with 13 bases aligning to TRBD2. Trimming removed 3 bases from V and 4 bases from J; junction bases left unmatched: 1. Germline CDR1 reads MRHNA; CDR2 reads SNTAGT. The CDR3 loop spans 15 amino acids.

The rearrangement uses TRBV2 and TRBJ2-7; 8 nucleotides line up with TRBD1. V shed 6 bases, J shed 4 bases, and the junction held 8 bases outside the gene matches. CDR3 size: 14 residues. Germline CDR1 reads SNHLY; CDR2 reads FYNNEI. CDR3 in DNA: TGTGCCAGCAGGAGGACAGGGTACAGGTACGAGCAGTACTTC. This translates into CASRRTGYRYEQYF.

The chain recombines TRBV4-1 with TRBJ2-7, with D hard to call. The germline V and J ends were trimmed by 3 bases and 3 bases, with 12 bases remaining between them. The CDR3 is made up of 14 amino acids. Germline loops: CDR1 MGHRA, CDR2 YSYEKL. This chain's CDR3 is CASSHEPERYEQYF. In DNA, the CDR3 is TGCGCCAGCAGCCATGAACCCGAGCGCTACGAGCAGTACTTC.

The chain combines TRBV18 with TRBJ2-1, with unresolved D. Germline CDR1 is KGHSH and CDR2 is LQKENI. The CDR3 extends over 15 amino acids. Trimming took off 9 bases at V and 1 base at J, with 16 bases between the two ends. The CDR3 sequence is CASSNSPTSYNEQFF. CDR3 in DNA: TGTGCCAGTTCGAATTCACCGACATCCTACAATGAGCAGTTCTTC. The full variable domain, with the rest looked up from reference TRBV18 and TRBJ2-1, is NAGVMQNPRHLVRRRGQEARLRCSPMKGHSHVYWYRQLPEEGLKFMVYLQKENIIDESGMPKERFSAEFPKEGPSILRIQQVVRGDSAAYFCASSNSPTSYNEQFFGPGTRLTVL.

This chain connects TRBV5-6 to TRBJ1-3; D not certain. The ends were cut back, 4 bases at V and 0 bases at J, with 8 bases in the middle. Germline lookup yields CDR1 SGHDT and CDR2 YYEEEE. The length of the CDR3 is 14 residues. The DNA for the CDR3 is TGTGCCAGCAGCCAATCTAGCTCTGGAAACACCATATATTTT. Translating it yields CASSQSSSGNTIYF.

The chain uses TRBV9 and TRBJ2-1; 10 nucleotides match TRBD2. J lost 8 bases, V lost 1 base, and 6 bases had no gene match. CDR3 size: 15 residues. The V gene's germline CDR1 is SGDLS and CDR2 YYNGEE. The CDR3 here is CASSVRAGGLHEQFF. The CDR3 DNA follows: TGTGCCAGCAGCGTAAGAGCGGGAGGGCTCCATGAGCAGTTCTTC.

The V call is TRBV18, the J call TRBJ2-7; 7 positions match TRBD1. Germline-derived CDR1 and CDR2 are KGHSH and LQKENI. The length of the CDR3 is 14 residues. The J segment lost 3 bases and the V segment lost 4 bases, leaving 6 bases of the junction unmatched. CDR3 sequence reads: CASSLFDRDYEQYF. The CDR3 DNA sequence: TGTGCCAGCTCACTATTCGACAGGGACTACGAGCAGTACTTC. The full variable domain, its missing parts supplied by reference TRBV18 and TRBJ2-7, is NAGVMQNPRHLVRRRGQEARLRCSPMKGHSHVYWYRQLPEEGLKFMVYLQKENIIDESGMPKERFSAEFPKEGPSILRIQQVVRGDSAAYFCASSLFDRDYEQYFGPGTRLTVT.

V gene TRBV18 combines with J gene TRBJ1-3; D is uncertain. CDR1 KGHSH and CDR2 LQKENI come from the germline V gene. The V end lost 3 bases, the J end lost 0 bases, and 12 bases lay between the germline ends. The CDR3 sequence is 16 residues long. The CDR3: CASSPEGAYSGNTIYF. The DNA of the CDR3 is TGTGCCAGCTCACCCGAGGGAGCCTACTCTGGAAACACCATATATTTT.

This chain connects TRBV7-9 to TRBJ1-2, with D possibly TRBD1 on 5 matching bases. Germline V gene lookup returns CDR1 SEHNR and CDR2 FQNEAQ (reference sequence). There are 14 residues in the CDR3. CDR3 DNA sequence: TGTTCCGGGGGAGGGACGCCTGGAGGGTATGGCTACACCTTC. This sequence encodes CSGGGTPGGYGYTF.

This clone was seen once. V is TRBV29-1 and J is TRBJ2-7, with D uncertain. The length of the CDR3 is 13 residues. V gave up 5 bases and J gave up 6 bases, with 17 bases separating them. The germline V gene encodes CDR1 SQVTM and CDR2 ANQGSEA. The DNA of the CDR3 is TGCAGCGTTTCCCCCCGGGTCCAATCCGAGCAGTACTTC. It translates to CSVSPRVQSEQYF.

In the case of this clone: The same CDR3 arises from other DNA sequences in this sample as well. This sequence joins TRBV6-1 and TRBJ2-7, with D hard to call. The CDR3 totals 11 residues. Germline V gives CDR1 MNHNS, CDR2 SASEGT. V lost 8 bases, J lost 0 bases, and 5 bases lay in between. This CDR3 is CASSNSYEQYF. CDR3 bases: TGTGCCAGCTCCAACTCCTACGAGCAGTACTTC.

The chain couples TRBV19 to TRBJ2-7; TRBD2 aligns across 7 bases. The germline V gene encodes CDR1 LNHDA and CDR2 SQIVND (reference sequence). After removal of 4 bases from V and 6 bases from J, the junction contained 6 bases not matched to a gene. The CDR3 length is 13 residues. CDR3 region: CASSSGRLGEQYF. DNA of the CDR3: TGTGCCAGTAGTAGCGGGAGATTGGGCGAGCAGTACTTC.

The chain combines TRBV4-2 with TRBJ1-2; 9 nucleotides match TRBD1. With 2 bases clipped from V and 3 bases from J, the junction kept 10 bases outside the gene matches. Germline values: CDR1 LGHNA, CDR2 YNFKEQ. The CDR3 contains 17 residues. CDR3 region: CASSQILQGATYYGYTF. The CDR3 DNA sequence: TGTGCCAGCAGCCAAATATTACAGGGGGCGACGTACTATGGCTACACCTTC.

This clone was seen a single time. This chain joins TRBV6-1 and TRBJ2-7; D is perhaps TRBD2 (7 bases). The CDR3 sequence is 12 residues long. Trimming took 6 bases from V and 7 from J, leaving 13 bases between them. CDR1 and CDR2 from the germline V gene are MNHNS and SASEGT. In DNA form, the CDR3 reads TGTGCCAGCAGCCTAGGGGGGGAAGAGCAGTACTTC. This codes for CASSLGGEEQYF.

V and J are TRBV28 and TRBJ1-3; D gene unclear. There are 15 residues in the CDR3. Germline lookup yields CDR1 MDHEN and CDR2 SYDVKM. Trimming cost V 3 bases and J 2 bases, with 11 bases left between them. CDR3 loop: CASSFSGLTGNTIYF. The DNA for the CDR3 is TGTGCCAGCAGTTTCTCAGGATTAACTGGAAACACCATATATTTT.

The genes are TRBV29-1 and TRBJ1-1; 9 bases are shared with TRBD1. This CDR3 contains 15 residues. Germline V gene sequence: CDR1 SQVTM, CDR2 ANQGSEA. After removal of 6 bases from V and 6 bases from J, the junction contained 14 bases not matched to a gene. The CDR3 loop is CSVKHRGRGVSEAFF. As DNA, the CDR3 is TGCAGCGTGAAGCACAGGGGGCGAGGGGTGTCTGAAGCTTTCTTT.

The CDR3 sequence is CAWSAQNNSPLHF. CDR3 DNA: TGTGCCTGGAGTGCTCAGAATAATTCACCCCTCCACTTT. This sequence joins TRBV30 and TRBJ1-6, with D uncertain. Germline V gene sequence: CDR1 GTSNPN, CDR2 SVGIG (reference sequence). The CDR3 extends over 13 amino acids. Trimming took 1 base from V and 5 from J, leaving 6 bases between them.

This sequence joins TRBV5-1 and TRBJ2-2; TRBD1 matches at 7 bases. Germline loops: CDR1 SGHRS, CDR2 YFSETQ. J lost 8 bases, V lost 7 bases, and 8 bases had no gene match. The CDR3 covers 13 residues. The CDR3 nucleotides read TGCGCCAGCGGAGAGACACAGGGGGGGGAGCTGTTTTTT. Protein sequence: CASGETQGGELFF.

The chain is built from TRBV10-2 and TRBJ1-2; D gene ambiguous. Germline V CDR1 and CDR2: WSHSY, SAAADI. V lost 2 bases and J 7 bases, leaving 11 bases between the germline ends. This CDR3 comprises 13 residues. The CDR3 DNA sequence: TGCGCCAGCAGTGAGGGGCCGGTATTTGGCTACACCTTC. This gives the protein CASSEGPVFGYTF.

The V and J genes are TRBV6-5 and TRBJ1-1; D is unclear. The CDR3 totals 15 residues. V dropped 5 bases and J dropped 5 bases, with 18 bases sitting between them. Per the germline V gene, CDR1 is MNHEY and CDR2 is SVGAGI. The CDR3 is CASSLNRVLETEAFF. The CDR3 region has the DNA TGTGCCAGCAGTCTTAACCGGGTCCTAGAGACTGAAGCTTTCTTT.

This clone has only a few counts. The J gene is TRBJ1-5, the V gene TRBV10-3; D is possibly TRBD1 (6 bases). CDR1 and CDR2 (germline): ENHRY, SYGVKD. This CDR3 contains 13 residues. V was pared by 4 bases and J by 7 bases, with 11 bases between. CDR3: CAISGGGDQPQHF. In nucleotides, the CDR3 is TGTGCCATCAGTGGAGGGGGGGACCAGCCCCAGCATTTT.

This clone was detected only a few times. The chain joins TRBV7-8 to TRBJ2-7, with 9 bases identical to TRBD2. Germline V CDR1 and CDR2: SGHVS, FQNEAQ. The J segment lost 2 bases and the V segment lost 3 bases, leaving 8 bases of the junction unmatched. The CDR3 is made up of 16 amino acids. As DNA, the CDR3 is TGTGCCAGCAGCTTCTCTAGCGGGACACCGACCTACGAGCAGTACTTC. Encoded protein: CASSFSSGTPTYEQYF.

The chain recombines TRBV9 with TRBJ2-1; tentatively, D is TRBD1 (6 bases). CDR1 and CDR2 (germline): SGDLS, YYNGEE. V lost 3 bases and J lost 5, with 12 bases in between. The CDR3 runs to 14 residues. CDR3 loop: CASSDHRAHNEQFF. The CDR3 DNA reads TGTGCCAGCAGCGATCACAGGGCCCACAATGAGCAGTTCTTC.

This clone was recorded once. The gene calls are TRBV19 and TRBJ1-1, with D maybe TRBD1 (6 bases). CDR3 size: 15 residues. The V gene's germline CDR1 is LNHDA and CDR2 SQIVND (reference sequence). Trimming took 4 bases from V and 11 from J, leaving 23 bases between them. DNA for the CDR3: TGTGCCAGTAGTAGATCCGCGGAAGGCGCGGGGGGCGCTTTCTTT. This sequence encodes CASSRSAEGAGGAFF.

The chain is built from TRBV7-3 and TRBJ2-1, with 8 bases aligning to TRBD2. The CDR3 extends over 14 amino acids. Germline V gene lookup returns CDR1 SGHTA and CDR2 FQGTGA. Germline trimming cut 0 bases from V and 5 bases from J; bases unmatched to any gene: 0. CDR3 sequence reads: CASSLTSGNNEQFF. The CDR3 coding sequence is TGTGCCAGCAGCTTAACTAGCGGGAACAATGAGCAGTTCTTC.